The TCR beta chain described here comes from a study of T cells in Graves' hyperthyroidism and ophthalmopathy. At the level of the study: Peripheral blood specimens were obtained at initial diagnosis, prior to any treatment.

Clinical symptoms, serum thyroxine and TRAb, thyroid ultrasound and orbital computed tomography together formed the diagnostic basis. The CDR3 has 17 residues. The V end lost 1 base, the J end lost 0 bases, and 12 bases lay between the germline ends. Germline V gene data show CDR1 as WSHSY and CDR2 as SAAADI. Amplification targeted TCR beta CDR3 regions from RNA transcripts. The HTBI set primed first-round TCR CDR3 RT-PCR. TCRdb recomputed calls from the multiplex PCR reads with MiXCR, one row per CDR3 protein. This table holds around 500,000 distinct CDR3 sequences, 20% to 25% found once. This clonotype came up a few times.

V is TRBV10-2 and J is TRBJ2-2; D might be TRBD2 (6 bases). The sequenced sample was blood. This sequence was found in a woman in her seventies with Graves' ophthalmopathy. CDR3 DNA: TGCGCCAGCAGTGAGTTCGTCGGGAGCGCGAACACCGGGGAGCTGTTTTTT. This codes for CASSEFVGSANTGELFF.